This TCR beta chain originates from a study of blood T cells in healthy people across ages. Study observations and caveats: When set beside aged donors, long-lived donors presented more naive CD4+ cells and higher diversity.

Through a sample-barcoded 5' primer and a J-beta primer mix, a second PCR was run for roughly 6 to 12 cycles. A single record per CDR3 protein comes from TCRdb applying MiXCR to the 5' RACE reads. Found here are roughly 1.5 million distinct CDR3 sequences, less than 45% of them singletons; the top ten hold approximately 4.1%. Germline loops: CDR1 SQVTM, CDR2 ANQGSEA. Trimming took 4 bases from V and 3 from J, leaving 9 bases between them. This CDR3 has 13 amino acids. This clonotype was picked up a small number of times. Its antigen is not identified. With each sample, at least 5 micrograms of total RNA were extracted.

The chain couples TRBV29-1 to TRBJ1-4; a weak D match, TRBD1 (6 bases). This clonotype originated in a woman younger than 35 in good health. Sequencing was done on a sample of blood. The CDR3 sequence: CSVGWTANEKLFF. The DNA of the CDR3 is TGCAGCGTTGGATGGACAGCTAATGAAAAACTGTTTTTT.